This T cell receptor beta chain was sequenced for a study of control samples from healthy donors and cancer patients. Assay used: immunoSEQ multiplex PCR; TCRdb lists only in-frame clones, some missing. Of around 75,000 clones listed, approximately 87% are singletons. Germline CDR1 is WNHNN and CDR2 is SYGVQD (reference sequence). V lost 3 bases to trimming and J lost 1 base, with 7 bases between them. The length of the CDR3 is 14 residues. Comments on this clone: Other DNA sequences in this sample translate to the same CDR3.

This sequence originates from a man between 45 and 60 years old in good health. The chain employs TRBV10-1 and TRBJ2-4; D not resolved. The sequenced sample consisted of blood. The CDR3 region is CASSEGGAKNIQYF. Written as DNA, the CDR3 is TGCGCCAGCAGTGAAGGTGGGGCCAAAAACATTCAGTACTTC.